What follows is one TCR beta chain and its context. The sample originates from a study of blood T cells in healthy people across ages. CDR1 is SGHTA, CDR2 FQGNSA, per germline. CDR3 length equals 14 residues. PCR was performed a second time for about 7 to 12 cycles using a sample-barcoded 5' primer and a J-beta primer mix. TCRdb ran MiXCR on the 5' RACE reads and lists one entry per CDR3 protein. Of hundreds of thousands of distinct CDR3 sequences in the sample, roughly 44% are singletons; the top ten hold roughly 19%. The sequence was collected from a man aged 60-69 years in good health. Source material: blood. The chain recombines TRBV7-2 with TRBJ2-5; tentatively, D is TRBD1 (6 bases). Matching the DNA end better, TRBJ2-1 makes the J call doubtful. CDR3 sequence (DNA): TGTGCCAGCAGCCGGACAGCAAACCAAGAGACCCAGTTCTTC. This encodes CASSRTANQETQFF.